These T cell receptor beta chains were read from a single sample in a study of T cell responses to AZD1222 COVID-19 vaccine. Sequencing was performed with immunoSEQ multiplex PCR; in TCRdb, only in-frame clones are kept and a portion is missing. This table has around 59,000 clones, nearly 90% appearing once. The starting material was peripheral blood, obtained 28 days after the second AZD1222 dose. Source of these receptors: an adult who received the AZD1222 COVID-19 vaccine. Both conserved end residues are part of each CDR3. Fields, in order: D gene, J gene, V gene, clone size, CDR3 DNA, CDR3 protein. D genes are given only for firm matches. Size is omitted from some rows. Given values are once, few, many or a class for expanded clones.

. TRBJ1-5 TRBV10-1 . TGCGCCAGCAGTGAGTCGGGGGATCAGCCCCAGCATTTT CASSESGDQPQHF
TRBD2 TRBJ2-3 TRBV27 . TGTGCCAGTGGACTAGCGGGAGGGGCAGATACGCAGTATTTT CASGLAGGADTQYF
TRBD1 TRBJ2-1 TRBV19 . TGTGCCAGTAGTCCTTACCGGGACAGGGTCAGCAATGAGCAGTTCTTC CASSPYRDRVSNEQFF
TRBD2 TRBJ2-5 TRBV11-2 . TGTGCCAGCAGCCCGGGACTAGTTGTGGAGACCCAGTACTTC CASSPGLVVETQYF
. TRBJ1-4 TRBV18 . TGTGCCAGCTCACCACCGTCGCATGGGGTTGAAAAACTGTTTTTT CASSPPSHGVEKLFF
. TRBJ1-1 TRBV6-5 . TGTGCCAGCAGTTACGAGCCGAACACTGAAGCTTTCTTT CASSYEPNTEAFF
. TRBJ2-7 TRBV9 . TGTGCCAGCAGCGTAGCACAGGAGGTTCCCTACGAGCAGTACTTC CASSVAQEVPYEQYF
. TRBJ2-7 TRBV14 . TGTGCCAGCAGTCACGGCTCCGGGACATGGACCTACGAGCAGTACTTC CASSHGSGTWTYEQYF
. TRBJ1-5 TRBV6-6 . TGTGCCAGCAGCCCCCCCAGCAATCAGCCCCAGCATTTT CASSPPSNQPQHF
TRBD1 TRBJ2-7 TRBV7-9 . TGTGCCAGCAGCCCTGGGACAGGCCCAGCCTACGAGCAGTACTTC CASSPGTGPAYEQYF
. TRBJ2-3 TRBV10-3 once TGTGCCATCAGTGAGCGGACTCTCGGGCCAGATACGCAGTATTTT CAISERTLGPDTQYF
TRBD2 TRBJ2-2 TRBV2 . TGTGCCAGCAGAACGGGGGGGGACACCGGGGAGCTGTTTTTT CASRTGGDTGELFF
. TRBJ2-3 TRBV29-1 . TGCAGCGTCGCTCGCGGGGATACGCAGTATTTT CSVARGDTQYF
. TRBJ1-2 TRBV27 . TGTGCCAGCAGTTTGGATGCGAACTATGGCTACACCTTC CASSLDANYGYTF
TRBD1 TRBJ2-3 TRBV6-6 . TGTGCCAGCAGGAGGGACAGGGGGGATACGCAGTATTTT CASRRDRGDTQYF
. TRBJ2-2 TRBV6-4 . TGTGCCAGCAAAGGACACTCCAACACCGGGGAGCTGTTTTTT CASKGHSNTGELFF
TRBD1 TRBJ2-2 TRBV11-3 . TGTGCCAGCAGCTTCCGGACAGGGGGGTCCGGGGAGCTGTTTTTT CASSFRTGGSGELFF